A selection of T cell receptor beta chains follows, all from one sample in a study of brain metastases from non-small cell lung cancer. Measured with immunoSEQ multiplex PCR; TCRdb has only the in-frame clones, and not every one. Of roughly 2,800 clones in the sample, roughly 82% were seen once. Sequencing was carried out using primary lung tumor tissue. Receptors originate from a donor over 35 with non-small cell lung cancer. CDR3s include the opening cysteine and the closing phenylalanine or tryptophan. A D gene is named only where the DNA matches it firmly. Clone size is given for some rows only: seen once, a few or many times, or a class if the clone is expanded.

v_gene	d_gene	abundance	j_gene	CDR3aa	CDR3nt
TRBV30	.	once	TRBJ1-5	CAWSVQTGNQPQHF	TGTGCCTGGAGTGTCCAGACAGGCAATCAGCCCCAACATTTT
TRBV30	.	.	TRBJ2-7	CAWRPTDEGISYEQYF	TGTGCCTGGAGGCCGACTGACGAGGGGATCTCCTACGAGCAGTACTTC
TRBV5-6	.	few	TRBJ2-2	CASSSPRDKLTGELFF	TGTGCCAGCAGCTCACCCCGGGACAAGCTCACCGGGGAGCTGTTTTTT
TRBV24-1	.	large	TRBJ2-1	CATSELTNGEQFF	TGTGCCACCAGTGAGCTGACAAATGGTGAGCAGTTCTTC
TRBV11-3	.	.	TRBJ1-1	CASSLQQQNTEAFF	TGTGCCAGCAGCTTACAACAGCAGAACACTGAAGCTTTCTTT
TRBV12-5	TRBD2	.	TRBJ2-7	CASARELAGMDFYYEQYF	TGTGCTAGTGCCCGGGAACTAGCGGGAATGGATTTTTACTACGAACAGTACTTC
TRBV5-1	.	.	TRBJ2-4	CASSLEGGGENIQYF	TGCGCCAGCAGCTTGGAAGGGGGCGGGGAAAACATTCAGTACTTC
TRBV11-3	.	.	TRBJ2-7	CASSSTDSPYEQYF	TGTGCCAGCAGCTCCACAGACAGCCCCTACGAGCAGTACTTC
TRBV7-6	.	.	TRBJ2-7	CASSLAANEQYF	TGTGCCAGCAGCTTAGCGGCAAACGAGCAGTACTTC
TRBV24-1	.	.	TRBJ2-7	CATGNLPHEQYF	TGTGCCACCGGAAATCTACCCCACGAGCAGTACTTC
TRBV2	.	.	TRBJ2-7	CASNVRRPSSYEQYF	TGTGCCAGCAACGTCAGGCGCCCGAGCTCCTACGAGCAGTACTTC
TRBV7-9	TRBD2	.	TRBJ2-5	CASYASGSTETQYF	TGTGCCAGCTACGCTAGCGGGAGCACTGAGACCCAGTACTTC
TRBV7-9	TRBD1	.	TRBJ1-1	CASSPGGTEAFF	TGTGCCAGCAGCCCAGGGGGCACTGAAGCTTTCTTT
TRBV18	TRBD2	.	TRBJ2-4	CASSPTPGLAGDGNIQYF	TGTGCCAGCTCACCGACACCGGGACTAGCGGGGGACGGAAACATTCAGTACTTC
TRBV5-1	.	.	TRBJ2-1	CASSLRSGGIDEQFF	TGCGCCAGCAGCCTCCGGTCCGGCGGTATCGATGAGCAGTTCTTC
TRBV15	.	.	TRBJ2-1	CATSSVDPSYNEQFF	TGTGCCACCAGCTCGGTGGACCCGTCCTACAATGAGCAGTTCTTC
TRBV7-3	TRBD2	.	TRBJ2-1	CASSPSGRRDNEQFF	TGTGCCAGCAGCCCAAGCGGGAGGCGGGACAATGAGCAGTTCTTC
TRBV5-4	.	.	TRBJ2-7	CASSSLGSSYEQYF	TGTGCCAGCAGCTCCCTGGGTAGCAGCTACGAGCAGTACTTC
TRBV5-5	.	.	TRBJ1-1	CASSLAGTPSRDEAFF	TGTGCCAGCAGCTTGGCCGGAACTCCGAGCCGGGATGAAGCTTTCTTT
TRBV4-2	TRBD2	.	TRBJ2-3	CASSQGTSGILLTDTQYF	TGTGCCAGCAGCCAAGGGACTAGCGGTATCTTACTTACAGATACGCAGTATTTT
TRBV19	.	once	TRBJ1-1	CASSIRENTEAFF	TGTGCCAGTAGTATCAGGGAGAACACTGAAGCTTTCTTT
TRBV28	TRBD1	.	TRBJ1-4	CASSQGQVREKLFF	TGTGCCAGCAGTCAGGGACAGGTCCGTGAAAAACTGTTTTTT
TRBV2	TRBD1	few	TRBJ2-5	CASTRGQETQYF	TGTGCCAGCACCAGGGGGCAGGAGACCCAGTACTTC
TRBV24-1	.	.	TRBJ2-1	CATSDFSEKVAEQFF	TGTGCCACCAGTGATTTCAGCGAGAAAGTCGCTGAGCAGTTCTTC
TRBV5-1	.	.	TRBJ1-1	CASSPEGRKTEAFF	TGCGCCAGCAGCCCGGAGGGGAGAAAAACTGAAGCTTTCTTT
TRBV9	.	.	TRBJ1-6	CASSVETLSPLHF	TGTGCCAGCAGCGTAGAAACCCTTTCACCCCTCCACTTT
TRBV29-1	.	.	TRBJ1-5	CSVRTEGSNQPQHF	TGCAGCGTTCGGACGGAGGGGAGCAATCAGCCCCAGCATTTT
TRBV20-1	.	.	TRBJ1-6	CSASEGGSPLHF	TGCAGTGCTAGTGAAGGGGGTTCACCCCTCCACTTT